This passage covers 26 T cell receptor beta chains from one sample sequenced in a study of shared clonotypes between healthy human individuals. Produced via immunoSEQ multiplex PCR; TCRdb's table is partial and in-frame only. The sample lists 1.6 million or so clones; over 95% were seen once. The sequenced sample consisted of naive CD4+ T cells sorted from blood. Subset indicated: CD45RA+ positively selected. The receptor source for this set is a man aged 25-40 years in good health.

V usage is TRBV7-2 and J usage is TRBJ2-7, with D possibly being TRBD2 (5 bases). The V gene's germline CDR1 is SGHTA and CDR2 FQGNSA. The CDR3 covers 17 residues. V lost 3 bases, J lost 1 base, and 19 bases lay in between. The CDR3 loop is CASSLPLRGSFSYEQYF. In DNA, the CDR3 is TGTGCCAGCAGCTTGCCGCTCCGCGGGTCATTTTCCTACGAGCAGTACTTC. The full variable domain, completed using reference TRBV7-2 and TRBJ2-7, is GAGVSQSPSNKVTEKGKDVELRCDPISGHTALYWYRQSLGQGLEFLIYFQGNSAPDKSGLPSDRFSAERTGGSVSTLTIQRTQQEDSAVYLCASSLPLRGSFSYEQYFGPGTRLTVT.

V is TRBV7-9 and J is TRBJ1-2; 7 bases line up with TRBD1. The trim removed 3 bases at V and 3 bases at J, leaving 1 base unmatched. Per germline, CDR1 SEHNR and CDR2 FQNEAQ (reference sequence). This CDR3 region has 13 residues. CDR3 sequence reads: CASSFTGDYGYTF. As DNA, the CDR3 is TGTGCCAGCAGCTTCACAGGGGACTATGGCTACACCTTC.

V and J are TRBV6-1 and TRBJ1-5; D call uncertain. Germline V gene data show CDR1 as MNHNS and CDR2 as SASEGT. The CDR3 has 14 amino acids. The germline V and J ends were trimmed by 2 bases and 15 bases, with 20 bases remaining between them. DNA for the CDR3: TGTGCCAGCAGTGAATCCCTCGCCCCGTACTCAGGGCATTTT. Encoded protein: CASSESLAPYSGHF.

This chain joins TRBV15 and TRBJ2-1, with 9 bases aligning to TRBD2. J gave up 3 bases and V 1 base, and 4 bases lay outside the gene matches. Germline V gene data show CDR1 as LNHNV and CDR2 as YYDKDF (reference sequence). This CDR3 region has 16 residues. CDR3 residues: CATSRGETSGYNEQFF. In nucleotides, the CDR3 is TGTGCCACCAGCAGAGGGGAGACTAGCGGCTACAATGAGCAGTTCTTC.

V and J are TRBV7-8 and TRBJ1-2; no clear D. The CDR3 runs to 13 residues. The germline V and J ends were trimmed by 2 bases and 3 bases, with 7 bases remaining between them. From germline, CDR1 is SGHVS and CDR2 FQNEAQ. CDR3 in amino acids: CASSLKVDYGYTF. The DNA of the CDR3 is TGTGCCAGCAGCTTAAAGGTCGACTATGGCTACACCTTC. The complete variable domain, with remaining parts taken from reference TRBV7-8 and TRBJ1-2, reads GAGVSQSPRYKVAKRGQDVALRCDPISGHVSLFWYQQALGQGPEFLTYFQNEAQLDKSGLPSDRFFAERPEGSVSTLKIQRTQQEDSAVYLCASSLKVDYGYTFGSGTRLTVV.

This chain links TRBV28 with TRBJ1-2; 8 nucleotides align to TRBD1. V lost 5 bases, J lost 4 bases, and 0 bases stayed unmatched. This CDR3 spans 12 amino acids. Germline lookup yields CDR1 MDHEN and CDR2 SYDVKM. The CDR3: CASSGTGYGYTF. The DNA of the CDR3 is TGTGCCAGCAGTGGGACAGGCTATGGCTACACCTTC.

This chain joins TRBV30 and TRBJ1-1; no clear D gene. CDR1 and CDR2 (germline): GTSNPN, SVGIG (reference sequence). The CDR3 spans 11 residues. V dropped 4 bases and J dropped 5 bases, with 8 bases sitting between them. In DNA form, the CDR3 reads TGTGCCTGGATGAGTTGGACTGAAGCTTTCTTT. Protein: CAWMSWTEAFF.

The chain has TRBV5-5 and TRBJ2-7; D unresolved. Between the trimmed V and J ends, which lost 2 bases and 2 bases, there was a span of 8 bases. This CDR3 comprises 13 residues. The germline V gene encodes CDR1 SGHKS and CDR2 YYEKEE (reference sequence). CDR3: CASSFRWTYEQYF. The CDR3 DNA sequence: TGTGCCAGCAGCTTCCGGTGGACCTACGAGCAGTACTTC.

The genes are TRBV29-1 and TRBJ1-1; 7 bases match TRBD1. CDR3 length equals 14 residues. Germline V gene sequence: CDR1 SQVTM, CDR2 ANQGSEA. Trimming took 6 bases from V and 0 from J; bases not matched to a gene: 7. CDR3 coding DNA: TGCAGCGTGACTTCGGGACAGATGAACACTGAAGCTTTCTTT. It translates to CSVTSGQMNTEAFF.

V is TRBV5-1 and J is TRBJ1-2; TRBD1 matches at 12 bases. The germline gives CDR1 SGHRS, CDR2 YFSETQ. J gave up 4 bases and V 3 bases, and 7 bases lay outside the gene matches. This CDR3 contains 16 residues. CDR3: CASSWGTGGAGYGYTF. CDR3 nucleotide sequence: TGCGCCAGCAGCTGGGGGACAGGGGGCGCTGGCTATGGCTACACCTTC.

V usage is TRBV6-5 and J usage is TRBJ2-3; tentatively, D is TRBD1 or TRBD2 (5 bases each). The V end lost 2 bases, the J end lost 10 bases, and 16 bases lay between the germline ends. The germline CDR1 and CDR2 sequences are MNHEY and SVGAGI. The CDR3 contains 14 residues. Here the CDR3 DNA reads TGTGCCAGCAGTTACACACCGTTAGGGACCGCGCAGTATTTT. Protein product: CASSYTPLGTAQYF.

The chain has TRBV27 and TRBJ1-5, with D possibly matching TRBD1 (6 bases). V gave up 6 bases and J gave up 6 bases, with 12 bases separating them. CDR3 length equals 13 residues. Looked up from germline, CDR1 is MNHEY and CDR2 is SMNVEV (reference sequence). CDR3 bases: TGTGCCAGCAGACAGGGCCCCCGTCAGCCCCAGCATTTT. Translating gives CASRQGPRQPQHF.

V gene TRBV4-3 combines with J gene TRBJ2-1, with TRBD2 as a possible D gene (6 bases). Trimming took 3 bases from V and 9 from J, leaving 12 bases between them. Germline CDR1 and CDR2: LGHNA and YSLEER. CDR3 length: 13 amino acids. The CDR3 here is CASSQPGLPEQFF. The CDR3 DNA reads TGCGCCAGCAGCCAGCCCGGACTACCTGAGCAGTTCTTC.

This clone showed up just a few times. The rearrangement uses TRBV2 and TRBJ1-2; TRBD1 is a possible D gene (6 bases). This CDR3 region has 14 residues. Trimming stripped 2 bases from V and 8 bases from J, with 15 bases between. Germline CDR1 reads SNHLY; CDR2 reads FYNNEI. For the CDR3, the DNA is TGTGCCAGCAGTGAATCCAGGGCAGGGGAAGGCTACACCTTC. Protein product: CASSESRAGEGYTF.

This chain links TRBV6-5 with TRBJ2-7; maybe TRBD2 (5 bases). V lost 0 bases, J lost 2 bases, and 11 bases lay in between. Per the germline V gene, CDR1 is MNHEY and CDR2 is SVGAGI. The CDR3 covers 15 residues. CDR3 bases: TGTGCCAGCAGTTACTCAGGCGGGTTCCCCTACGAGCAGTACTTC. It is translated as CASSYSGGFPYEQYF.

The chain couples TRBV27 to TRBJ2-2; 8 positions match TRBD1. Germline V gene lookup returns CDR1 MNHEY and CDR2 SMNVEV (reference sequence). Trimming removed 7 bases from V and 2 bases from J; junction bases left unmatched: 9. The CDR3 spans 16 residues. The DNA for the CDR3 is TGTGCCAGCACGATCCGGACAGGGACCAACACCGGGGAGCTGTTTTTT. This sequence encodes CASTIRTGTNTGELFF.

The V gene is TRBV18, the J gene TRBJ1-2; D unresolved. V lost 1 base and J lost 6, with 9 bases in between. The V gene's germline CDR1 is KGHSH and CDR2 LQKENI. The CDR3 is 13 amino acids. CDR3 nucleotide sequence: TGTGCCAGCTCACCACGTGAAGGAGATGGCTACACCTTC. Protein product: CASSPREGDGYTF.

This chain joins TRBV29-1 and TRBJ2-1, with a possible D match to TRBD1 (6 bases). The CDR3 runs to 13 residues. Germline V gene data show CDR1 as SQVTM and CDR2 as ANQGSEA. Trimming cost V 4 bases and J 5 bases, with 12 bases left between them. This chain's CDR3 is CSVGEDRHNEQFF. CDR3 DNA: TGCAGCGTTGGGGAAGACAGGCACAATGAGCAGTTCTTC.

The chain couples TRBV5-6 to TRBJ2-3; D is unclear. The CDR3 spans 14 residues. The germline gives CDR1 SGHDT, CDR2 YYEEEE. Trimming stripped 2 bases from V and 4 bases from J, with 11 bases between. The CDR3 bases are TGTGCCAGCAGCTTATACGGTCTGGCAGATACGCAGTATTTT. Translated, it gives CASSLYGLADTQYF.

CDR3 region: CASSLGQYTEAFF. The CDR3 DNA follows: TGTGCCAGCAGCTTGGGACAGTACACTGAAGCTTTCTTT. This chain links TRBV5-5 with TRBJ1-1, with a possible D match to TRBD1 (5 bases). Germline CDR1 and CDR2: SGHKS and YYEKEE (reference sequence). The CDR3 loop spans 13 amino acids. Trimming shortened V by 0 bases and J by 3 bases, and 6 bases separated the two germline ends.

The chain recombines TRBV18 with TRBJ1-4, with D possibly being TRBD1 (5 bases). The CDR3 runs 16 residues. Germline V gives CDR1 KGHSH, CDR2 LQKENI. The V end was cut by 1 base, the J end by 0 bases, with 9 bases between. The CDR3 coding sequence is TGTGCCAGCTCACCACAAGGGGCGGCAACTAATGAAAAACTGTTTTTT. As protein: CASSPQGAATNEKLFF.

The chain combines TRBV28 with TRBJ1-2; D perhaps matches TRBD1 (5 bases). V dropped 10 bases and J dropped 6 bases, with 15 bases sitting between them. Germline V gene lookup returns CDR1 MDHEN and CDR2 SYDVKM. The CDR3 consists of 12 residues. The CDR3 loop reads CAIKTGENGYTF. The CDR3 nucleotides read TGTGCCATTAAGACGGGGGAGAATGGCTACACCTTC.

The chain recombines TRBV6-7 with TRBJ2-5; D perhaps matches TRBD2 (5 bases). TRBV6-7 is filed as an ORF, its function uncertain. CDR3 length equals 13 residues. V was trimmed by 8 bases and J by 11 bases, leaving 21 bases between them. The CDR3 loop is CASVRWKGGEQYF. The CDR3, as DNA: TGTGCCAGCGTAAGGTGGAAGGGTGGGGAGCAGTACTTC.

The chain combines TRBV5-6 with TRBJ2-7; D is unclear. Looked up from germline, CDR1 is SGHDT and CDR2 is YYEEEE. This CDR3 contains 13 residues. V was clipped by 0 bases and J by 6 bases, with 10 bases between them. This CDR3 reads CASSLAWVSEQYF. The CDR3 DNA follows: TGTGCCAGCAGCTTGGCCTGGGTGAGCGAGCAGTACTTC.

V and J are TRBV2 and TRBJ1-1; perhaps TRBD1 as D (5 bases). The CDR3 is 13 residues long. Germline loops: CDR1 SNHLY, CDR2 FYNNEI. Trimming took off 3 bases at V and 7 bases at J, with 12 bases between the two ends. The CDR3 loop reads CASSEVRDGEAFF. The CDR3 DNA sequence: TGTGCCAGCAGTGAGGTCAGGGACGGTGAAGCTTTCTTT. The full variable domain, completed using reference TRBV2 and TRBJ1-1, is EPEVTQTPSHQVTQMGQEVILRCVPISNHLYFYWYRQILGQKVEFLVSFYNNEISEKSEIFDDQFSVERPDGSNFTLKIRSTKLEDSAMYFCASSEVRDGEAFFGQGTRLTVV.

V and J are TRBV18 and TRBJ2-3, with TRBD2 matching over 9 bases. This CDR3 region has 15 residues. In germline, CDR1 is KGHSH, CDR2 LQKENI. V gave up 3 bases and J gave up 4 bases; unmatched junction bases: 5. CDR3 sequence: CASSPVAGVADTQYF. As DNA, the CDR3 is TGTGCCAGCTCACCGGTAGCGGGAGTAGCAGATACGCAGTATTTT.